The 25 T cell receptor beta chains below all came from one sample that was sequenced in a study of monozygotic twins with inflammatory bowel disease (dated by TCRdb to 2018 to 2020). Library preparation employed 5' RACE. For sequencing, an Illumina HiSeq 2500 was employed. TCRdb reprocessed the reads; each CDR3 protein sequence makes one entry, and DNA is unavailable. The table for this sample lists fewer than 550,000 distinct CDR3 sequences. The ten largest clones capture 2.4% of the sample. Sequences were obtained from blood. The receptors were gathered from a human donor with ulcerative colitis or Crohn's disease, or a healthy co-twin of an affected twin (not recorded which).

The V gene is TRBV12-3 or TRBV12-4, the J gene TRBJ1-2. This CDR3 has 15 amino acids. CDR3 residues: CASSLNQGLNYGYTF.

The gene calls are TRBV30 and TRBJ1-2; TCRdb indicates TRBD1, and absent DNA this call remains unverified. Germline V gene lookup returns CDR1 GTSNPN and CDR2 SVGIG (reference sequence). The CDR3 has 12 residues. CDR3 sequence: CAWQGANYGYTF.

The chain links TRBV30 to TRBJ1-5. CDR1 is GTSNPN and CDR2 is SVGIG in the germline V gene (reference sequence). The CDR3 runs to 12 residues. CDR3 loop: CAWSRMGGTQHF.

This sequence joins TRBV7-2 and TRBJ2-3. Germline assignment: CDR1 SGHTA and CDR2 FQGNSA. The CDR3 totals 14 residues. The CDR3 sequence: CASSLMRSTDTQYF.

The J gene is TRBJ1-2, the V gene TRBV7-9. Germline CDR1 SEHNR, CDR2 FQNEAQ (reference sequence). The CDR3 totals 11 residues. CDR3 sequence reads: CASSSEGGYTF.

The chain is built from TRBV5-4 and TRBJ2-1. The CDR3 length is 13 residues. In germline, CDR1 is SGHNT, CDR2 YYREEE (reference sequence). The CDR3 is CASSLPDSNEQFF. Full variable domain (remainder filled in from reference TRBV5-4 and TRBJ2-1): ETGVTQSPTHLIKTRGQQVTLRCSSQSGHNTVSWYQQALGQGPQFIFQYYREEENGRGNFPPRFSGLQFPNYSSELNVNALELDDSALYLCASSLPDSNEQFFGPGTRLTVL.

This chain joins TRBV5-1 and TRBJ1-1. The germline V gene encodes CDR1 SGHRS and CDR2 YFSETQ. CDR3 length: 14 residues. The CDR3 sequence: CDSRFNGMNTEAFF.

The chain uses TRBV5-4 and TRBJ1-5. Germline loops: CDR1 SGHNT, CDR2 YYREEE (reference sequence). This CDR3 comprises 13 residues. CDR3 region: CASSPGFNQPQHF.

V is TRBV5-4 and J is TRBJ2-7; the D gene TCRdb calls, TRBD1, cannot be checked with no DNA. This CDR3 is built from 14 residues. Germline V CDR1 and CDR2: SGHNT, YYREEE (reference sequence). This CDR3 is CASSSGTPYYEQYF. Looking up the rest from reference TRBV5-4 and TRBJ2-7 gives the full variable domain: ETGVTQSPTHLIKTRGQQVTLRCSSQSGHNTVSWYQQALGQGPQFIFQYYREEENGRGNFPPRFSGLQFPNYSSELNVNALELDDSALYLCASSSGTPYYEQYFGPGTRLTVT.

V and J are TRBV5-5 and TRBJ1-6; with no DNA, the TCRdb D assignment of TRBD1 cannot be verified. This CDR3 spans 14 amino acids. Germline lookup yields CDR1 SGHKS and CDR2 YYEKEE (reference sequence). The chain's CDR3 is CASSLQRANSPLHF.

The J gene is TRBJ1-1, the V gene TRBV19. The germline CDR1 and CDR2 sequences are LNHDA and SQIVND (reference sequence). CDR3 length: 13 residues. This chain's CDR3 is CASRYTSFTEAFF.

The V gene is TRBV11-2, the J gene TRBJ2-1; TCRdb gives TRBD2 as the D gene, but with no DNA this cannot be confirmed. Germline CDR1 reads SGHAT; CDR2 reads FQNNGV. The length of the CDR3 is 19 residues. CDR3 residues: CASSQLLLAGARSYNEQFF.

The rearrangement uses TRBV11-2 and TRBJ2-1; as DNA is missing, the TRBD2 call by TCRdb cannot be tested. This CDR3 is 14 amino acids long. From germline, CDR1 is SGHAT and CDR2 FQNNGV. The chain's CDR3 is CASSALTREGEQFF.

V and J are TRBV6-2 or TRBV6-3 and TRBJ2-2; TCRdb lists TRBD2, though no DNA is available to test this call. This CDR3 spans 16 amino acids. CDR1 and CDR2 (germline): MNHEY, SVGEGT. This chain's CDR3 is CASSYLPPGGTGELFF.

The chain uses TRBV7-2 and TRBJ2-2. This CDR3 contains 13 residues. Germline CDR1 and CDR2: SGHTA and FQGNSA. CDR3 in amino acids: CASSLGRGGELFF.

The J gene is TRBJ2-2, the V gene TRBV2; TCRdb's D gene call, TRBD2, goes unchecked for lack of DNA. The length of the CDR3 is 17 residues. The germline gives CDR1 SNHLY, CDR2 FYNNEI. CDR3 region: CASSVTGTSGREGELFF.

The chain joins TRBV7-3 to TRBJ1-2; TCRdb names TRBD1, which stays unverified in the absence of DNA. The CDR3 length is 15 residues. Germline lookup yields CDR1 SGHTA and CDR2 FQGTGA. CDR3 sequence reads: CASSRTGTGDSGYTF.

The genes are TRBV9 and TRBJ2-3; TCRdb names TRBD2, which stays unverified in the absence of DNA. Germline V CDR1 and CDR2: SGDLS, YYNGEE. The CDR3 has 14 residues. The chain's CDR3 is CASSRGGYQDTQYF.

The chain has TRBV6-5 and TRBJ2-1; TCRdb's D call of TRBD2 is untestable without DNA. The CDR3 extends over 16 amino acids. Germline lookup yields CDR1 MNHEY and CDR2 SVGAGI. The CDR3 protein is CASSYYSGGVYNEQFF.

The chain joins TRBV5-1 to TRBJ1-6. CDR3 length: 15 residues. Germline lookup yields CDR1 SGHRS and CDR2 YFSETQ. Here the CDR3 reads CASSSREGLNSPLHF.

The gene calls are TRBV6-1 and TRBJ1-5. CDR1 is MNHNS, CDR2 SASEGT, per germline. The CDR3 runs to 13 residues. The CDR3 is CASRKDRNQPQHF.

The chain recombines TRBV20-1 with TRBJ1-1; TCRdb's D gene call, TRBD1, goes unchecked for lack of DNA. Germline assignment: CDR1 DFQATT and CDR2 SNEGSKA (reference sequence). This CDR3 spans 12 amino acids. CDR3 sequence: CSATWTGREAFF.

The rearrangement uses TRBV18 and TRBJ2-4. CDR1 KGHSH and CDR2 LQKENI come from the germline V gene. The CDR3 is 15 residues long. The chain's CDR3 is CASSPATGAKNIQYF.

This sequence joins TRBV27 and TRBJ1-5; TCRdb proposes TRBD1, but this gene call is untestable without DNA. The CDR3 runs 15 residues. Germline CDR1 reads MNHEY; CDR2 reads SMNVEV (reference sequence). The CDR3 sequence: CASSLIGDSNQPQHF.

This chain links TRBV4-2 with TRBJ2-7; without DNA, the TCRdb call of TRBD1 cannot be checked. The germline gives CDR1 LGHNA, CDR2 YNFKEQ. This CDR3 region has 16 residues. The CDR3 loop reads CASSQGVGPSVYEQYF.